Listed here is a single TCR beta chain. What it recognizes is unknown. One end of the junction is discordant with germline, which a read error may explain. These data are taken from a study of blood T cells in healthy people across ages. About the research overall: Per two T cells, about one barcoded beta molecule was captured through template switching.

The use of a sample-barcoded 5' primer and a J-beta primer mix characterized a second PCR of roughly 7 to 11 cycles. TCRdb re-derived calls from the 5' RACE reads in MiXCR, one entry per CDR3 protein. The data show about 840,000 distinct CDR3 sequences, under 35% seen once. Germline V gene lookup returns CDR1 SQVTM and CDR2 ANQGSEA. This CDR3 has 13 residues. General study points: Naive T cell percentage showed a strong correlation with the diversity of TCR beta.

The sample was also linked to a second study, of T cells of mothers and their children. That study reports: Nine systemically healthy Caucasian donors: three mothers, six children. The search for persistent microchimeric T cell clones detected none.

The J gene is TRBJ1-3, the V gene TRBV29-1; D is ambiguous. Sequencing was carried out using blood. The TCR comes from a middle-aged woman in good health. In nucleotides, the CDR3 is TGCAGCGTTGTAACCGGCTCTGGAGACACCATATATTTT. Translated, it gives CSVVTGSGDTIYF.